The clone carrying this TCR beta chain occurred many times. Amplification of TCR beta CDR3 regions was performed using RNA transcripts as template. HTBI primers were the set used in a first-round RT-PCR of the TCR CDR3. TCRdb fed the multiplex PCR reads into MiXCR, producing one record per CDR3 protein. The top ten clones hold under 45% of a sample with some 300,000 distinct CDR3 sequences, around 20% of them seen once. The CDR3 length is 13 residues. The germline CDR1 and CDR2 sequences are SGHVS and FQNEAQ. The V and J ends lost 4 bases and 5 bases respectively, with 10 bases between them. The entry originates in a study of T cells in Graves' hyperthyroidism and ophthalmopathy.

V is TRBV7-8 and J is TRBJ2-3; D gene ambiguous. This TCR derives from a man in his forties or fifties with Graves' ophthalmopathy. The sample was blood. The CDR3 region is CASSSHNEDTQYF. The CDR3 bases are TGTGCCAGCAGCTCCCATAACGAAGATACGCAGTATTTT.